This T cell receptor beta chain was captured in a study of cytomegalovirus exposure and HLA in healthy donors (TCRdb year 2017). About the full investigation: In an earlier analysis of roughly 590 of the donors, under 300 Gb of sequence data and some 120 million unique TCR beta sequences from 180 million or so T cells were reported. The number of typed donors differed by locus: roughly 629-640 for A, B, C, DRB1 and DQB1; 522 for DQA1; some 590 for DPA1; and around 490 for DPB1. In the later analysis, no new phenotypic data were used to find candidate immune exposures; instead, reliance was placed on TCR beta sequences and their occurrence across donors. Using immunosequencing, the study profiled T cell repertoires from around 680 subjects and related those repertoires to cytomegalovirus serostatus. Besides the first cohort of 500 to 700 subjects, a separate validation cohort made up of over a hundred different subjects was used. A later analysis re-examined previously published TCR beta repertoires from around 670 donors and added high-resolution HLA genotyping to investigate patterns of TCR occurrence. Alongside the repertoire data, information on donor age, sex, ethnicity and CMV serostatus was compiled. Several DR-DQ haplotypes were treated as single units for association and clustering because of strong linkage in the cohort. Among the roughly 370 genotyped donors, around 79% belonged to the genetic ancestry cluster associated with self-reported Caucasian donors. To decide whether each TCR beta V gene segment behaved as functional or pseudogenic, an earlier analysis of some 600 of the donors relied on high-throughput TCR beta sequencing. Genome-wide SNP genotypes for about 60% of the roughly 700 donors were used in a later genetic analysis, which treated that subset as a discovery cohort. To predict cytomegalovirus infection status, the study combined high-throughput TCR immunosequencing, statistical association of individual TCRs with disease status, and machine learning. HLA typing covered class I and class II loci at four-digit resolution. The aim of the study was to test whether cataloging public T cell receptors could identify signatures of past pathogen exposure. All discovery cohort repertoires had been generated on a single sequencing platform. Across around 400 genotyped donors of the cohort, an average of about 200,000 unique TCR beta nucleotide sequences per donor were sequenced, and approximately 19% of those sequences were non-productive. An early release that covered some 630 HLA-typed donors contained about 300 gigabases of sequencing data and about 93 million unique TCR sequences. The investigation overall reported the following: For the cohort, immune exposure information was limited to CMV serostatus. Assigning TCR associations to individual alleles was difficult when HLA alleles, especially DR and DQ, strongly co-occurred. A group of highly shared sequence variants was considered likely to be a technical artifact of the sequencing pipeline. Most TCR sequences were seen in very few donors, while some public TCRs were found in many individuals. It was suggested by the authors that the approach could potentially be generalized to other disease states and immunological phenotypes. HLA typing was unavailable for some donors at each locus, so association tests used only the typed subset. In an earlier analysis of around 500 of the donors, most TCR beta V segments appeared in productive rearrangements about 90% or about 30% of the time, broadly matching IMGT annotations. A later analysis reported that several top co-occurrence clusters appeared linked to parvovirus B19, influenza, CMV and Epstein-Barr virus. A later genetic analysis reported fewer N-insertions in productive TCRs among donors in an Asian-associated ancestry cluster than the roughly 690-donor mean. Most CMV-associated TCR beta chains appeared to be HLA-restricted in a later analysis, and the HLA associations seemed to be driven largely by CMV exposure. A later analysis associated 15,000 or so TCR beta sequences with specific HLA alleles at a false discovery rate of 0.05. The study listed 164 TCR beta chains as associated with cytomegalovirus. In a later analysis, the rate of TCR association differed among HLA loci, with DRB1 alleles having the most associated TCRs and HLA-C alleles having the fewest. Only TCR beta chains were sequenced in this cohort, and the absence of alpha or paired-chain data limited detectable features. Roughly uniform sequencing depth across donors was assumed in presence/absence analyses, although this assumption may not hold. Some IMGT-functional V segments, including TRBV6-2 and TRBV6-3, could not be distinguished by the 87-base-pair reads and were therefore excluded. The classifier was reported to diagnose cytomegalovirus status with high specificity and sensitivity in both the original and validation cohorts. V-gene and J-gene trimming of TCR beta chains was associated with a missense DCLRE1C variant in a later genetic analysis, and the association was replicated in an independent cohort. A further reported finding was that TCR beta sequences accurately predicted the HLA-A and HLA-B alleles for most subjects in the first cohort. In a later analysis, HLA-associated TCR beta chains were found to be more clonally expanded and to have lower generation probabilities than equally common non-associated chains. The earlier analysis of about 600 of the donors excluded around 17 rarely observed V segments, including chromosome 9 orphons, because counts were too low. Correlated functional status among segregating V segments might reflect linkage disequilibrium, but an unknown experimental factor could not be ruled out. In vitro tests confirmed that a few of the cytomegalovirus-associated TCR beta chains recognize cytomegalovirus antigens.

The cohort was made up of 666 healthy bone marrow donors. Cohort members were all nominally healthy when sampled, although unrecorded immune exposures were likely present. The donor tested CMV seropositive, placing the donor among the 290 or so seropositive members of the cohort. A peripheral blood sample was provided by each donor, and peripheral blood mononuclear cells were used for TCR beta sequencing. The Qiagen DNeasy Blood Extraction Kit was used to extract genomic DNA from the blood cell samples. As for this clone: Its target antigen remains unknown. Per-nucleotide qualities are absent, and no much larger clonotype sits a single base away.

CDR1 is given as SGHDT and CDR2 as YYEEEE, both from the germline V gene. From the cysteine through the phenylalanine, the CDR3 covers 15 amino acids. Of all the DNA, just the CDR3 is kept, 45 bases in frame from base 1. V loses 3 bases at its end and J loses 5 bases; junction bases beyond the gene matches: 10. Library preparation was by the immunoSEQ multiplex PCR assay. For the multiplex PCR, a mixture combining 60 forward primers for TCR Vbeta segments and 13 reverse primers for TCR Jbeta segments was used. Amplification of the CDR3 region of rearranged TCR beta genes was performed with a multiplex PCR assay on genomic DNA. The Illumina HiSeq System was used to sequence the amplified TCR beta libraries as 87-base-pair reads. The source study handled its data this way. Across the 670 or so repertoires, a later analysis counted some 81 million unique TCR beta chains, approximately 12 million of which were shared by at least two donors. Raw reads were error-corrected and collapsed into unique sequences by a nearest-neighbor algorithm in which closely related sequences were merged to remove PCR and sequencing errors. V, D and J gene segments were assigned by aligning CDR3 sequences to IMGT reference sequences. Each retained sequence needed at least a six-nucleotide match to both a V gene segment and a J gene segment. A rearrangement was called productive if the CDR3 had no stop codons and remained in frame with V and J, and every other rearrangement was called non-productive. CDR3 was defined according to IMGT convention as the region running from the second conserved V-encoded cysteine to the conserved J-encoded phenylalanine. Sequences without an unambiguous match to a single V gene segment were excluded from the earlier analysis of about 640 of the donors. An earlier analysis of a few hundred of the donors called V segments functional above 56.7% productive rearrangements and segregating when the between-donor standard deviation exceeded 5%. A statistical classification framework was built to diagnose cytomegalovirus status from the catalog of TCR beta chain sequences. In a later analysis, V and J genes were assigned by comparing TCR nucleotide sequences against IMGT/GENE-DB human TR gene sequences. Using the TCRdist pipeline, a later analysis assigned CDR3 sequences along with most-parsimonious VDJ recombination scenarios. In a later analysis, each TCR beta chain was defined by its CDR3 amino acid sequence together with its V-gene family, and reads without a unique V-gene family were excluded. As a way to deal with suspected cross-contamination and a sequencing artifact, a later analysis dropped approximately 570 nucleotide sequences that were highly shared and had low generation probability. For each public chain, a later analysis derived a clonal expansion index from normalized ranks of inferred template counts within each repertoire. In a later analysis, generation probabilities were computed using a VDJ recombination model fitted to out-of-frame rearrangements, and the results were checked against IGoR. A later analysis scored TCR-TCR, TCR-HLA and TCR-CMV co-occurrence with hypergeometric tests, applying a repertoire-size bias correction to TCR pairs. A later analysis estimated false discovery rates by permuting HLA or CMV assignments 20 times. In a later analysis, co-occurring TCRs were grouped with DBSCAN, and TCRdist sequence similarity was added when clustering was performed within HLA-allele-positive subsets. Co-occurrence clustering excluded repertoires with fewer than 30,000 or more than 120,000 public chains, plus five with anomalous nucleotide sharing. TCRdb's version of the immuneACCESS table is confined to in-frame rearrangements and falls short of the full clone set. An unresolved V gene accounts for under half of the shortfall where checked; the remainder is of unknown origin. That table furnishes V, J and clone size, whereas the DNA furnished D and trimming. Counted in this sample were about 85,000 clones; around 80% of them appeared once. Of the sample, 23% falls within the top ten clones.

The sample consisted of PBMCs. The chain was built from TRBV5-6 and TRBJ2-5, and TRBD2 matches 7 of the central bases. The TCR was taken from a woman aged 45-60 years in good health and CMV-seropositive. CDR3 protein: CASSSGGSSLETQYF. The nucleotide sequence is TGTGCCAGCAGCTCGGGGGGATCGAGTTTGGAGACCCAGTACTTC.